This T cell receptor (beta chain) comes out of a study of T cells in Graves' hyperthyroidism and ophthalmopathy. Using RNA transcripts as the source, TCR beta CDR3 regions were amplified. First-round RT-PCR with HTBI primers amplified the TCR CDR3 region. Each CDR3 protein is one row after TCRdb ran MiXCR on the multiplex PCR reads. The sample consists of about half a million distinct CDR3 sequences, less than 25% of them appearing once. A note on this clonotype: Its antigen is undetermined.

Study results and caveats: Most clonotypes that expanded in the thyroid above 0.001 also showed up in blood.

V was clipped by 4 bases and J by 4 bases, with 20 bases between them. This CDR3 has 16 residues. Germline CDR1 MDHEN, CDR2 SYDVKM. The source material was blood. The V and J genes are TRBV28 and TRBJ2-7; D possibly uses TRBD1 or TRBD2 (6 bases each). The clonotype was recovered from a young man with Graves' hyperthyroidism. CDR3 nucleotide sequence: TGTGCCAGCAGTTACCAACCGGCGGGACATCCTTACGAGCAGTACTTC. It encodes CASSYQPAGHPYEQYF.